This T cell receptor beta chain is from a study of control samples from healthy donors and cancer patients. Here immunoSEQ multiplex PCR was the method, and the copy in TCRdb shows in-frame clones only, minus some. This table has tens of thousands of clones, about 89% appearing once. CDR1 and CDR2 (germline): SGHRS, YFSETQ. This CDR3 contains 20 residues. With 2 bases clipped from V and 3 bases from J, the junction kept 19 bases outside the gene matches. Sequences were obtained from blood. The sequence was obtained from a man aged 50-59 years in good health. This chain joins TRBV5-1 and TRBJ2-3; 9 positions agree with TRBD2. CDR3 region: CASSLNRVEGTSRLTDTQYF. CDR3 in DNA: TGCGCCAGCAGCTTAAACAGGGTTGAAGGGACTAGCAGGCTTACAGATACGCAGTATTTT.